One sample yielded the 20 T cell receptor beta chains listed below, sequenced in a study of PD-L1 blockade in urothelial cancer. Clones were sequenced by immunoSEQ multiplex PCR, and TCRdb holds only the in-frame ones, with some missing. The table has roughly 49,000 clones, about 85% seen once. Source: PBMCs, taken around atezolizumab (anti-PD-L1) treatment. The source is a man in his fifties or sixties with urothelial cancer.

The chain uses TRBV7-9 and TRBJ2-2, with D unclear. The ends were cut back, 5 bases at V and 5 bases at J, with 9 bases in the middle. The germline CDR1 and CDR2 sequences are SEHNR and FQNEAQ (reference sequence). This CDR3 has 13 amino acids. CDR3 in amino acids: CASSPSATGELFF. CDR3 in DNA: TGTGCCAGCAGCCCGAGCGCGACCGGGGAGCTGTTTTTT.

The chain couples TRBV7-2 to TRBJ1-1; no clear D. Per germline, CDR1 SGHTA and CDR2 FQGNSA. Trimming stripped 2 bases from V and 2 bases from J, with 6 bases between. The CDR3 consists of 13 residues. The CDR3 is CASSLKHNTEAFF. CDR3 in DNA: TGTGCCAGCAGCTTAAAACACAACACTGAAGCTTTCTTT.

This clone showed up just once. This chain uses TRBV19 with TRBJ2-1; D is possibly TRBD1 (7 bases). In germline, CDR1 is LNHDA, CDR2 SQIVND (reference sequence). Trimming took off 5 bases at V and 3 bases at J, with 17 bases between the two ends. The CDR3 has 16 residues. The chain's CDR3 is CASSPRQGGFYNEQFF. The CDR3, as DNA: TGTGCCAGTAGTCCGCGACAGGGAGGCTTCTACAATGAGCAGTTCTTC.

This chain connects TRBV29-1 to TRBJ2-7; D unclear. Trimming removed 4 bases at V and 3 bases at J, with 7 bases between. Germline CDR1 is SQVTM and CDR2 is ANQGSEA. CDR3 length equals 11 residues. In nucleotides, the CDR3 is TGCAGCGTTGGCAACAGCTACGAGCAGTACTTC. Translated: CSVGNSYEQYF.

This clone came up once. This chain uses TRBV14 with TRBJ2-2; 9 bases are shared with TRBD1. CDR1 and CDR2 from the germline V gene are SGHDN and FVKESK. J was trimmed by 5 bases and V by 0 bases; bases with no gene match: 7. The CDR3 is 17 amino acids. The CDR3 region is CASSQDSGTGFTGELFF. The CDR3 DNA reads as TGTGCCAGCAGCCAAGATTCGGGGACAGGGTTTACCGGGGAGCTGTTTTTT. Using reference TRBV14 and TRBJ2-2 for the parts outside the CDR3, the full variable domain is EAGVTQFPSHSVIEKGQTVTLRCDPISGHDNLYWYRRVMGKEIKFLLHFVKESKQDESGMPNNRFLAERTGGTYSTLKVQPAELEDSGVYFCASSQDSGTGFTGELFFGEGSRLTVL.

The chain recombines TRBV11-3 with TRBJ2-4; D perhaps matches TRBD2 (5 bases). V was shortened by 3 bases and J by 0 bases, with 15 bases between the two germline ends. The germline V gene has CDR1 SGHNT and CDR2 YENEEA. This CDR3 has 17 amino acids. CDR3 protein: CASSFPPGLLAKNIQYF. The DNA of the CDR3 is TGTGCCAGCAGCTTTCCTCCAGGACTTTTAGCCAAAAACATTCAGTACTTC.

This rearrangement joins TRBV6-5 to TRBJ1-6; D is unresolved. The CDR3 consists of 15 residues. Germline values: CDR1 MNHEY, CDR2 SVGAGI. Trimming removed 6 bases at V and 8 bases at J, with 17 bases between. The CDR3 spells CASSPLARLHSPLHF. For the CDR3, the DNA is TGTGCCAGCAGCCCCCTCGCCAGGTTGCATTCACCCCTCCACTTT.

The CDR3 spells CASSFLQENTGELFF. The CDR3 DNA reads TGTGCCAGCAGCTTCCTACAGGAGAACACCGGGGAGCTGTTTTTT. The chain has TRBV7-9 and TRBJ2-2, with D maybe TRBD1 (5 bases). This CDR3 has 15 residues. Germline assignment: CDR1 SEHNR and CDR2 FQNEAQ (reference sequence). Trimming removed 3 bases at V and 1 base at J, with 9 bases between. Based on the CDR3 plus reference TRBV7-9 and TRBJ2-2, the full variable domain is DTGVSQNPRHKITKRGQNVTFRCDPISEHNRLYWYRQTLGQGPEFLTYFQNEAQLEKSRLLSDRFSAERPKGSFSTLEIQRTEQGDSAMYLCASSFLQENTGELFFGEGSRLTVL.

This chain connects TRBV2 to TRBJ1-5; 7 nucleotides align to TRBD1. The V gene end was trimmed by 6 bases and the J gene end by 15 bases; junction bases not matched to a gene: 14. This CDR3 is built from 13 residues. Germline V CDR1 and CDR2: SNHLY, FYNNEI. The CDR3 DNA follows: TGTGCCAGCAGGGGGACAGACATAGCCTTTAGGCATTTT. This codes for CASRGTDIAFRHF.

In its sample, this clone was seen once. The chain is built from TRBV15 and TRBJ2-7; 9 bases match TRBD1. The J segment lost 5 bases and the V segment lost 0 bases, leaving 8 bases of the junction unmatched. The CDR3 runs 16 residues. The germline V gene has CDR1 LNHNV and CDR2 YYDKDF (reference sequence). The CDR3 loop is CATSRDPGTGLNEQYF. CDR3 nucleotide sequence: TGTGCCACCAGCAGAGACCCGGGGACAGGGCTTAACGAGCAGTACTTC.

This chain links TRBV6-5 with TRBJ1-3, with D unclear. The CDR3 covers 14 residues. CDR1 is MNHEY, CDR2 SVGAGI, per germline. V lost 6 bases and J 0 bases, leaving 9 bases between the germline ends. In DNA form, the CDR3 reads TGTGCCAGCAGGGCAGGCCTCTCTGGAAACACCATATATTTT. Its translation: CASRAGLSGNTIYF.

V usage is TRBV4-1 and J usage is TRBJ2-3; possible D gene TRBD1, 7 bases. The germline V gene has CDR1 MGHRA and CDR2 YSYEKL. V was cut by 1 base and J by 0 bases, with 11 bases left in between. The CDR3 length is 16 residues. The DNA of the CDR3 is TGCGCCAGCAGCCAAGGGCAGGGGGGTAGCACAGATACGCAGTATTTT. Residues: CASSQGQGGSTDTQYF.

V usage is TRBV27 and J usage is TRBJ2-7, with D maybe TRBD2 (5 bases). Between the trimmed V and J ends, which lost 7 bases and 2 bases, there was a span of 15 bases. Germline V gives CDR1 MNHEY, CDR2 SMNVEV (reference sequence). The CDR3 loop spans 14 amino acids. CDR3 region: CASISSHRPYEQYF. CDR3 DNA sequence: TGTGCCAGCATCTCTAGCCACCGACCCTACGAGCAGTACTTC.

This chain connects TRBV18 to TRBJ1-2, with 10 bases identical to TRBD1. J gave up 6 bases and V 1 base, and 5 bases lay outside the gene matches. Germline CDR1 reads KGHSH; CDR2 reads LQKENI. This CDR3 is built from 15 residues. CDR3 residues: CASSPLDRGQDGYTF. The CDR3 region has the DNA TGTGCCAGCTCACCACTCGACAGGGGGCAGGATGGCTACACCTTC.

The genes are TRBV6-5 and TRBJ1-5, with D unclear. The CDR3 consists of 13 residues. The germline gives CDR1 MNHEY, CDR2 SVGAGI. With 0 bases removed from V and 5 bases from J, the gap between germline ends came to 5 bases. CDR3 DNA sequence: TGTGCCAGCAGTTACTCGGCAGATCAGCCCCAGCATTTT. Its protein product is CASSYSADQPQHF.

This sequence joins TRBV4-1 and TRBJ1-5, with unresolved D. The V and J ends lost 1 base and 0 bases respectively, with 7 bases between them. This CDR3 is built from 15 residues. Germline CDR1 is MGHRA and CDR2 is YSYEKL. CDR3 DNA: TGCGCCAGCAGCCAAGTCACGGGTAGCAATCAGCCCCAGCATTTT. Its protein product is CASSQVTGSNQPQHF.

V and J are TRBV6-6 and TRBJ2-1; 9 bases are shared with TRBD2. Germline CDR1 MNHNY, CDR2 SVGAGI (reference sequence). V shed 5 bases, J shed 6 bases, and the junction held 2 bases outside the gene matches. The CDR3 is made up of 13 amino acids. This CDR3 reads CASSLSGGNEQFF. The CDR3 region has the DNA TGTGCCAGCAGTCTTAGCGGGGGCAATGAGCAGTTCTTC.

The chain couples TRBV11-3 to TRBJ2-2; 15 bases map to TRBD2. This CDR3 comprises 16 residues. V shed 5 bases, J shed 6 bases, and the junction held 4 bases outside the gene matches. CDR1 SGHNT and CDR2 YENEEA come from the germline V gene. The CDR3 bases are TGTGCCAGCAGCCCCAGGACTAGCGGGGGGGCCGGGGAGCTGTTTTTT. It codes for CASSPRTSGGAGELFF. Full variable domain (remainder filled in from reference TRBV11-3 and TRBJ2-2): EAGVVQSPRYKIIEKKQPVAFWCNPISGHNTLYWYLQNLGQGPELLIRYENEEAVDDSQLPKDRFSAERLKGVDSTLKIQPAELGDSAVYLCASSPRTSGGAGELFFGEGSRLTVL.

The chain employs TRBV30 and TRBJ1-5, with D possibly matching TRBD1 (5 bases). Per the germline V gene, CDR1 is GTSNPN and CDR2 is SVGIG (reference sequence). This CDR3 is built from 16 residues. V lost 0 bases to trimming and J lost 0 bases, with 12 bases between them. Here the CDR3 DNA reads TGTGCCTGGAGTGTCGGACACGCCATTAGCAATCAGCCCCAGCATTTT. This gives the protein CAWSVGHAISNQPQHF.

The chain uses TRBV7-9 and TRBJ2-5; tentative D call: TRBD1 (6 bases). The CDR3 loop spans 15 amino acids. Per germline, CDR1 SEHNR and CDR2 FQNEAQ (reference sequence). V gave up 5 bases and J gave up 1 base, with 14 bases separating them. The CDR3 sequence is CASSATGNPQETQYF. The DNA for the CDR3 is TGTGCCAGCAGCGCTACAGGGAACCCCCAAGAGACCCAGTACTTC.